This entry lists 29 T cell receptor beta chains sequenced from one sample in a study of blood T cell repertoires in COVID-19. The data were produced by immunoSEQ multiplex PCR, yet TCRdb's version contains in-frame clones alone and is incomplete. This repertoire shows tens of thousands of clones, 85% found once; its top ten account for more than 7.5%. The sequenced material came from peripheral blood. These receptors were collected from an elderly man with active COVID-19.

This chain links TRBV11-2 with TRBJ2-5, with 10 bases lining up with TRBD2. Looked up from germline, CDR1 is SGHAT and CDR2 is FQNNGV. The CDR3 has 15 residues. Trimming cost V 4 bases and J 5 bases; bases outside gene matches: 7. CDR3 region: CASSSTSGAFETQYF. As DNA, the CDR3 is TGTGCCAGCAGCTCAACTAGCGGGGCGTTTGAGACCCAGTACTTC.

V gene TRBV7-9 combines with J gene TRBJ2-3; no reliable D call. Trimming stripped 5 bases from V and 5 bases from J, with 11 bases between. CDR3 length: 13 amino acids. The germline V gene has CDR1 SEHNR and CDR2 FQNEAQ (reference sequence). CDR3 loop: CASSTSSGDTQYF. CDR3 nucleotides: TGTGCCAGCAGCACCTCTAGTGGAGATACGCAGTATTTT.

This clone showed up just a few times. This sequence joins TRBV5-5 and TRBJ2-7, with TRBD1 matching over 8 bases. CDR1 and CDR2 from the germline V gene are SGHKS and YYEKEE (reference sequence). V shed 0 bases, J shed 4 bases, and the junction held 6 bases outside the gene matches. CDR3 length: 15 residues. CDR3 DNA sequence: TGTGCCAGCAGCTTGGGTGGACAGGGAATATACGAGCAGTACTTC. Translated: CASSLGGQGIYEQYF.

The CDR3 region is CAWSHGLAGGPDTQYF. Written as DNA, the CDR3 is TGTGCCTGGAGTCACGGACTAGCGGGGGGGCCCGATACGCAGTATTTT. The chain joins TRBV30 to TRBJ2-3; 15 nucleotides match TRBD2. V shed 2 bases and J 6 bases; nucleotides not matched to a gene: 6. Germline CDR1 and CDR2: GTSNPN and SVGIG (reference sequence). The CDR3 sequence is 16 residues long.

The chain carries TRBV6-6 and TRBJ1-4, with TRBD1 matching over 7 bases. This CDR3 comprises 15 residues. The ends lost 3 bases at V and 7 bases at J; junction bases unmatched: 8. Germline loops: CDR1 MNHNY, CDR2 SVGAGI (reference sequence). The CDR3 is CASSYFRGKGEKLFF. CDR3 coding DNA: TGTGCCAGCAGTTATTTCAGGGGGAAAGGTGAAAAACTGTTTTTT.

The chain recombines TRBV5-4 with TRBJ1-2, with 10 bases matching TRBD1. The germline V gene encodes CDR1 SGHNT and CDR2 YYREEE (reference sequence). This CDR3 region has 15 residues. Trimming removed 3 bases from V and 5 bases from J; junction bases left unmatched: 7. The CDR3 region has the DNA TGTGCCAGCAGCTACCGGGACAGGGGAGTATATGGCTACACCTTC. Amino acid sequence: CASSYRDRGVYGYTF.

The gene calls are TRBV7-3 and TRBJ1-1, with TRBD1 as a possible D gene (6 bases). V lost 5 bases and J 1 base, leaving 8 bases between the germline ends. The CDR3 spans 13 residues. CDR1 SGHTA and CDR2 FQGTGA come from the germline V gene. CDR3 sequence (DNA): TGTGCCAGCAGCCTACAGGGGAACACTGAAGCTTTCTTT. Its translation: CASSLQGNTEAFF.

The gene calls are TRBV5-1 and TRBJ2-7; TRBD2 agrees at 11 bases. This CDR3 has 15 residues. Germline trimming cut 0 bases from V and 7 bases from J; bases unmatched to any gene: 6. Germline-derived CDR1 and CDR2 are SGHRS and YFSETQ. CDR3 bases: TGCGCCAGCAGCTTGGACTCTAGCGGGGGGCTTGAGCAGTACTTC. The encoded protein is CASSLDSSGGLEQYF.

V usage is TRBV28 and J usage is TRBJ1-2, with a tentative D call TRBD1 (5 bases). Germline CDR1 MDHEN, CDR2 SYDVKM. This CDR3 has 12 amino acids. Deletions cut 8 bases from V and 6 bases from J, with 13 bases between. The CDR3: CASELLGDGYTF. Written as DNA, the CDR3 is TGTGCCAGCGAACTCTTAGGGGATGGCTACACCTTC.

This rearrangement joins TRBV6-6 to TRBJ1-1; TRBD1 might be the D (6 bases). CDR3 length: 14 residues. The V end was cut by 6 bases, the J end by 0 bases, with 11 bases between. Germline assignment: CDR1 MNHNY and CDR2 SVGAGI (reference sequence). The DNA of the CDR3 is TGTGCCAGCAGGGCAGGGGACATGAACACTGAAGCTTTCTTT. Translation gives CASRAGDMNTEAFF.

This clone was recorded only once. This chain connects TRBV5-5 to TRBJ2-3; D remains ambiguous. The CDR3 runs 13 residues. V lost 0 bases, J lost 5 bases, and 7 bases lay in between. Germline CDR1 reads SGHKS; CDR2 reads YYEKEE (reference sequence). The DNA for the CDR3 is TGTGCCAGCAGCTTGGCCCCCCAAGATACGCAGTATTTT. Protein product: CASSLAPQDTQYF.

This clone was detected a few times. The rearrangement joins TRBV18 to TRBJ2-3; D possibly corresponds to TRBD2 (5 bases). Per germline, CDR1 KGHSH and CDR2 LQKENI. V was pared by 1 base and J by 3 bases, with 23 bases between. CDR3 length equals 19 residues. CDR3 amino acids: CASSPLRGRPGFVTDTQYF. As DNA, the CDR3 is TGTGCCAGCTCACCACTCCGCGGGCGGCCGGGATTTGTGACAGATACGCAGTATTTT.

The chain joins TRBV7-3 to TRBJ2-3; D is uncertain. Germline CDR1 reads SGHTA; CDR2 reads FQGTGA. V lost 3 bases and J 5 bases, leaving 9 bases between the germline ends. This CDR3 comprises 13 residues. The CDR3 protein is CASSFQTGDTQYF. For the CDR3, the DNA is TGTGCCAGCAGCTTTCAGACTGGAGATACGCAGTATTTT.

The chain combines TRBV4-3 with TRBJ2-1, with 11 bases fitting TRBD2. Germline V lookup: CDR1 LGHNA, CDR2 YSLEER. The length of the CDR3 is 18 residues. The trim removed 4 bases at V and 4 bases at J, leaving 12 bases unmatched. As DNA, the CDR3 is TGCGCCAGCAGCCTACCACCGGGACTAGCGGCCCAATACAATGAGCAGTTCTTC. Translating it yields CASSLPPGLAAQYNEQFF.

This chain uses TRBV4-3 with TRBJ1-2, with TRBD1 as a possible D gene (6 bases). The germline V gene has CDR1 LGHNA and CDR2 YSLEER. The CDR3 runs 13 residues. The V and J ends lost 1 base and 5 bases respectively, with 8 bases between them. The CDR3 nucleotides are TGCGCCAGCAGCCAAGGACAGGAATATGGCTACACCTTC. The encoded protein is CASSQGQEYGYTF.

The chain has TRBV5-4 and TRBJ2-2; 7 positions match TRBD2. Germline-derived CDR1 and CDR2 are SGHNT and YYREEE (reference sequence). The CDR3 consists of 17 residues. V shed 4 bases and J 4 bases; nucleotides not matched to a gene: 13. The CDR3: CASSPGPSSGGTGELFF. The CDR3 nucleotides are TGTGCCAGCAGCCCTGGGCCCTCTAGCGGCGGCACCGGGGAGCTGTTTTTT.

The CDR3 sequence: CATSRTGGYEQYF. CDR3 sequence (DNA): TGTGCCACAAGTCGGACAGGGGGCTACGAGCAGTACTTC. This chain joins TRBV2 and TRBJ2-7, with 10 bases fitting TRBD1. Germline CDR1 is SNHLY and CDR2 is FYNNEI. This CDR3 contains 13 residues. The trim removed 10 bases at V and 3 bases at J, leaving 6 bases unmatched.

This chain connects TRBV9 to TRBJ2-5; D perhaps matches TRBD2 (7 bases). CDR3 length: 15 residues. V lost 0 bases and J 3 bases, leaving 12 bases between the germline ends. Germline CDR1 reads SGDLS; CDR2 reads YYNGEE. The CDR3 region has the DNA TGTGCCAGCAGCGTAGCGGCGGGGGCAAAAGAGACCCAGTACTTC. This codes for CASSVAAGAKETQYF.

The V call is TRBV19, the J call TRBJ1-4; TRBD1 is a possible D gene (6 bases). Looked up from germline, CDR1 is LNHDA and CDR2 is SQIVND (reference sequence). With 6 bases removed from V and 0 bases from J, the gap between germline ends came to 8 bases. CDR3 length: 14 amino acids. CDR3: CASRDSATNEKLFF. In DNA, the CDR3 is TGTGCCAGTAGGGACAGTGCAACTAATGAAAAACTGTTTTTT.

The rearrangement joins TRBV30 to TRBJ2-7, with 11 nucleotides matching TRBD2. Germline V gene lookup returns CDR1 GTSNPN and CDR2 SVGIG (reference sequence). CDR3 length: 18 amino acids. Trimming at V came to 0 bases and at J to 3 bases, leaving 13 bases not matched to a gene. The CDR3 protein is CAWSVVAGGLPTSYEQYF. DNA for the CDR3: TGTGCCTGGAGTGTTGTAGCGGGGGGGCTCCCCACTAGCTACGAGCAGTACTTC.

The V call is TRBV7-3, the J call TRBJ1-1, with D possibly being TRBD1 (5 bases). Germline V gives CDR1 SGHTA, CDR2 FQGTGA. The germline V and J ends were trimmed by 5 bases and 2 bases, with 9 bases remaining between them. CDR3 length equals 13 residues. CDR3 coding DNA: TGTGCCAGCAGCGTGACAGTTAACACTGAAGCTTTCTTT. It encodes CASSVTVNTEAFF.

The chain employs TRBV11-1 and TRBJ1-1; possible D gene TRBD1, 6 bases. V was pared by 4 bases and J by 7 bases, with 16 bases between. Germline-derived CDR1 and CDR2 are SGHAT and FQDESV (reference sequence). The length of the CDR3 is 14 residues. CDR3 in DNA: TGTGCCAGCAGCTCCAATCAGGGGATCGGTGAAGCTTTCTTT. It codes for CASSSNQGIGEAFF.

The chain employs TRBV5-4 and TRBJ1-6; possible D gene TRBD1, 5 bases. CDR3 length: 16 residues. Deletions cut 4 bases from V and 7 bases from J, with 18 bases between. Germline V gives CDR1 SGHNT, CDR2 YYREEE (reference sequence). CDR3 sequence: CASSPTDGLGNSPLHF. The CDR3 nucleotides read TGTGCCAGCAGCCCGACAGACGGCTTGGGGAATTCACCCCTCCACTTT. Drawing the rest from reference TRBV5-4 and TRBJ1-6, the complete variable domain is ETGVTQSPTHLIKTRGQQVTLRCSSQSGHNTVSWYQQALGQGPQFIFQYYREEENGRGNFPPRFSGLQFPNYSSELNVNALELDDSALYLCASSPTDGLGNSPLHFGNGTRLTVT.

This rearrangement joins TRBV9 to TRBJ1-2; D is possibly TRBD1 (6 bases). Germline CDR1 reads SGDLS; CDR2 reads YYNGEE. The CDR3 length is 13 residues. Trimming cost V 4 bases and J 4 bases, with 11 bases left between them. CDR3 DNA: TGTGCCAGCAGCCCTGGACAGACCTATGGCTACACCTTC. Translated, it gives CASSPGQTYGYTF.

This clone has just one count. The rearrangement links TRBV6-5 to TRBJ1-2; 9 bases line up with TRBD1. Germline assignment: CDR1 MNHEY and CDR2 SVGAGI. The CDR3 sequence is 15 residues long. Unmatched junction bases numbered 4, after V lost 4 bases and J lost 1 base. The CDR3 nucleotides are TGTGCCAGCAGTTCCGGGACAGGGATTAACTATGGCTACACCTTC. It yields the protein CASSSGTGINYGYTF.

Of note for this clone: In the same sample, other DNA sequences code for this CDR3. The V call is TRBV7-2, the J call TRBJ2-1; 8 nucleotides agree with TRBD1. This CDR3 is 14 amino acids long. Trimming took 1 base from V and 9 from J; bases not matched to a gene: 5. Germline lookup yields CDR1 SGHTA and CDR2 FQGNSA. CDR3 coding DNA: TGTGCCAGCAGCTTAGGGCAGGGGGCGGGTGAGCAGTTCTTC. As protein: CASSLGQGAGEQFF.

This rearrangement joins TRBV6-5 to TRBJ2-6, with D possibly being TRBD2 (6 bases). Germline CDR1 and CDR2: MNHEY and SVGAGI. CDR3 length: 14 amino acids. Trimming removed 7 bases at V and 1 base at J, with 8 bases between. The CDR3 region has the DNA TGTGCCAGCACGGGGGTGTCTGGGGCCAACGTCCTGACTTTC. Translating it yields CASTGVSGANVLTF.

The chain carries TRBV5-1 and TRBJ2-7; no reliable D call. The V end was cut by 0 bases, the J end by 2 bases, with 12 bases between. CDR3 length equals 15 residues. Germline V gene lookup returns CDR1 SGHRS and CDR2 YFSETQ. The CDR3 spells CASSLGAGGTYEQYF. CDR3 coding DNA: TGCGCCAGCAGCTTGGGGGCAGGTGGAACCTACGAGCAGTACTTC.

The J gene is TRBJ2-5, the V gene TRBV15; 8 bases are a match to TRBD2. This CDR3 is 16 amino acids long. V shed 4 bases, J shed 5 bases, and the junction held 12 bases outside the gene matches. CDR1 is LNHNV, CDR2 YYDKDF, per germline (reference sequence). CDR3 nucleotide sequence: TGTGCCACCAGCACCGGGGGGGCAGGTCTCGGGGAGACCCAGTACTTC. Translated, it gives CATSTGGAGLGETQYF.